What follows are 18 T cell receptor beta chains derived from one specimen sequenced in a study of CD4+ T cells in melanoma. Produced via immunoSEQ multiplex PCR; TCRdb's table is partial and in-frame only. The sample lists about 140,000 clones, 80% to 95% occurring once. These TCRs come from a human donor with melanoma.

The chain links TRBV30 to TRBJ1-3; D is possibly TRBD1 (5 bases). Germline CDR1 is GTSNPN and CDR2 is SVGIG (reference sequence). This CDR3 spans 14 amino acids. Trimming left V 1 base short and J 0 bases short, with 7 bases between. CDR3 bases: TGTGCCTGGAGTGAGGGGAGCTCTGGAAACACCATATATTTT. Its translation is CAWSEGSSGNTIYF.

The gene calls are TRBV2 and TRBJ1-4, with D perhaps TRBD1 (6 bases). The germline CDR1 and CDR2 sequences are SNHLY and FYNNEI. The CDR3 is 14 residues long. V was shortened by 6 bases and J by 8 bases, with 16 bases between the two germline ends. The CDR3 here is CASRYREGAEKLFF. The CDR3 region has the DNA TGTGCCAGCAGATACAGGGAGGGTGCCGAAAAACTGTTTTTT.

The V call is TRBV28, the J call TRBJ1-4; tentative D call: TRBD1 (5 bases). The CDR3 is 15 residues long. Germline CDR1 MDHEN, CDR2 SYDVKM. The V and J ends lost 2 bases and 0 bases respectively, with 7 bases between them. CDR3 protein: CASSLPGTTNEKLFF. The DNA for the CDR3 is TGTGCCAGCAGTTTACCAGGGACAACTAATGAAAAACTGTTTTTT.

The rearrangement links TRBV5-1 to TRBJ2-1; 9 bases agree with TRBD2. The CDR3 runs to 16 residues. J lost 5 bases, V lost 5 bases, and 11 bases had no gene match. The germline gives CDR1 SGHRS, CDR2 YFSETQ. The CDR3 DNA follows: TGCGCCAGCAGTCGTGCTGGGAGCGGGGGGAACAATGAGCAGTTCTTC. It is translated as CASSRAGSGGNNEQFF.

This rearrangement joins TRBV6-4 to TRBJ1-2; D not certain. This CDR3 is 15 amino acids long. Trimming shortened V by 2 bases and J by 4 bases, and 14 bases separated the two germline ends. Germline CDR1 is MRHNA and CDR2 is SNTAGT. The DNA of the CDR3 is TGTGCCAGCAGTGACGGCGAGGCGAAAAGCTATGGCTACACCTTC. Translated, it gives CASSDGEAKSYGYTF.

V and J are TRBV5-1 and TRBJ2-1; D remains ambiguous. CDR1 is SGHRS, CDR2 YFSETQ, per germline. Trimming cost V 1 base and J 8 bases, with 7 bases left between them. The CDR3 covers 12 residues. CDR3 residues: CASSLSYDEQFF. The CDR3 DNA reads TGCGCCAGCAGCTTGAGTTACGATGAGCAGTTCTTC.

V gene TRBV4-1 combines with J gene TRBJ1-4, with 8 bases fitting TRBD1. The CDR3 has 14 amino acids. In germline, CDR1 is MGHRA, CDR2 YSYEKL. V dropped 0 bases and J dropped 8; count of bases not matched to a gene: 2. The CDR3 DNA reads TGCGCCAGCAGCCAAGAGGACAGGGAAGAAAAACTGTTTTTT. Its translation: CASSQEDREEKLFF.

CDR3 sequence: CASSLIGTGTGYTEAFF. CDR3 bases: TGCGCCAGCAGCCTAATTGGGACCGGGACAGGGTACACTGAAGCTTTCTTT. This chain joins TRBV5-1 and TRBJ1-1; TRBD1 aligns across 9 bases. The V and J ends lost 4 bases and 3 bases, in that order; junction bases with no gene match: 13. Per germline, CDR1 SGHRS and CDR2 YFSETQ. CDR3 size: 17 residues.

The chain recombines TRBV14 with TRBJ2-3; 10 bases line up with TRBD2. The CDR3 sequence is 17 residues long. The V gene's germline CDR1 is SGHDN and CDR2 FVKESK. V gave up 0 bases and J gave up 3 bases; unmatched junction bases: 6. The DNA for the CDR3 is TGTGCCAGCAGCCAAGAATCTTCAGCGGGGGGGACAGATACGCAGTATTTT. Translated: CASSQESSAGGTDTQYF.

The chain is built from TRBV6-4 and TRBJ1-1, with 8 bases lining up with TRBD1. Per germline, CDR1 MRHNA and CDR2 SNTAGT. Trimming removed 2 bases from V and 5 bases from J; junction bases left unmatched: 1. This CDR3 spans 13 amino acids. The CDR3 DNA follows: TGTGCCAGCAGTGACGACAGGGGTACTGAAGCTTTCTTT. Encoded protein: CASSDDRGTEAFF.

The chain combines TRBV27 with TRBJ2-2; 14 bases agree with TRBD2. Trimming removed 5 bases from V and 1 base from J; junction bases left unmatched: 6. CDR1 and CDR2 from the germline V gene are MNHEY and SMNVEV (reference sequence). The CDR3 consists of 18 residues. CDR3 amino acids: CASSPWTSGGRNTGELFF. CDR3 DNA: TGTGCCAGCAGTCCTTGGACTAGCGGGGGGCGGAACACCGGGGAGCTGTTTTTT.

The genes are TRBV7-6 and TRBJ1-1; TRBD1 might be the D (5 bases). The CDR3 covers 15 residues. CDR1 is SGHVS and CDR2 is FNYEAQ in the germline V gene. V dropped 5 bases and J dropped 1 base, with 14 bases sitting between them. The CDR3: CASSGWQGENTEAFF. CDR3 nucleotide sequence: TGTGCCAGCAGCGGTTGGCAGGGAGAGAACACTGAAGCTTTCTTT.

With respect to this clone: Different DNA sequences within this sample yield the same CDR3. This rearrangement joins TRBV7-9 to TRBJ2-7; 7 nucleotides agree with TRBD1. CDR3 length: 14 residues. Germline V gives CDR1 SEHNR, CDR2 FQNEAQ (reference sequence). V shed 5 bases and J 2 bases; nucleotides not matched to a gene: 6. This CDR3 is CASSRTTGTYEQYF. The CDR3 coding sequence is TGTGCCAGCAGCCGTACGACAGGGACCTACGAGCAGTACTTC. Using reference TRBV7-9 and TRBJ2-7 for the parts outside the CDR3, the full variable domain is DTGVSQNPRHKITKRGQNVTFRCDPISEHNRLYWYRQTLGQGPEFLTYFQNEAQLEKSRLLSDRFSAERPKGSFSTLEIQRTEQGDSAMYLCASSRTTGTYEQYFGPGTRLTVT.

CDR3 protein: CASSLGGGQMAYNEQFF. CDR3 nucleotides: TGTGCCAGCAGCTTGGGGGGGGGACAGATGGCCTACAATGAGCAGTTCTTC. This chain connects TRBV5-4 to TRBJ2-1, with D perhaps given as TRBD1 or TRBD2 (7 bases each). The CDR3 runs 17 residues. V was pared by 0 bases and J by 2 bases, with 15 bases between. Germline V gives CDR1 SGHNT, CDR2 YYREEE (reference sequence).

This clone was counted a single time. The gene calls are TRBV4-1 and TRBJ1-2; 7 positions match TRBD1. This CDR3 has 14 amino acids. CDR1 is MGHRA, CDR2 YSYEKL, per germline. Trimming cost V 0 bases and J 6 bases; bases outside gene matches: 4. Here the CDR3 reads CASSQEGTGDGYTF. The DNA for the CDR3 is TGCGCCAGCAGCCAAGAGGGAACAGGGGATGGCTACACCTTC.

The rearrangement uses TRBV7-2 and TRBJ2-7; tentatively, D is TRBD2 (7 bases). The germline CDR1 and CDR2 sequences are SGHTA and FQGNSA. The CDR3 totals 15 residues. Trimming took off 0 bases at V and 2 bases at J, with 11 bases between the two ends. CDR3 nucleotides: TGTGCCAGCAGCTTAGCTCGGGGGGCTCCCTACGAGCAGTACTTC. Translating gives CASSLARGAPYEQYF.

This clone appeared once. The V call is TRBV7-3, the J call TRBJ2-3; the match to TRBD2 covers 8 bases. The V and J ends lost 5 bases and 1 base, in that order; junction bases with no gene match: 2. Germline CDR1 is SGHTA and CDR2 is FQGTGA. The CDR3 consists of 14 residues. CDR3 coding DNA: TGTGCCAGCAGCCTTAGCGGGGGCACAGATACGCAGTATTTT. This gives the protein CASSLSGGTDTQYF.

The chain employs TRBV18 and TRBJ1-4; the D gene is possibly TRBD1 (5 bases). This CDR3 region has 13 residues. Trimming stripped 6 bases from V and 3 bases from J, with 8 bases between. Germline V gives CDR1 KGHSH, CDR2 LQKENI. CDR3: CASSRDPNEKLFF. CDR3 nucleotides: TGTGCCAGCTCTCGGGACCCTAATGAAAAACTGTTTTTT.